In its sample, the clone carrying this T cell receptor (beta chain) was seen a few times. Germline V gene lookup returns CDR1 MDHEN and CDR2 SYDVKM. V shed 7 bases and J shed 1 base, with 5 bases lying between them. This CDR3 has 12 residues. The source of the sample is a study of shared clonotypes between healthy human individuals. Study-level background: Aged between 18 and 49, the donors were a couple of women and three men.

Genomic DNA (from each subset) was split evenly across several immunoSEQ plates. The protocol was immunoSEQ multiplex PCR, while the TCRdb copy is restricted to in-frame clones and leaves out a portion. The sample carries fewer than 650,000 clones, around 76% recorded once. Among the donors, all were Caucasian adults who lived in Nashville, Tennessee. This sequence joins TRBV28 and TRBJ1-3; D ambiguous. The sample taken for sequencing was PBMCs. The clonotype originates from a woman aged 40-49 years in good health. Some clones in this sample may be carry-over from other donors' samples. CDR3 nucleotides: TGTGCCAGCACCGAATCTGGAAACACCATATATTTT. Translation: CASTESGNTIYF.